This T cell receptor beta chain was identified in a study of CD8 T cells in Susac syndrome. The study, taken as a whole, reports: The study admitted that it had a relatively small number of individuals in its TCR sequencing and HLA analysis.

Reverse transcription of about 0.45 to 1 ug RNA was performed with random hexamers. Each CDR3 protein gets one entry after TCRdb re-called the immunoSEQ multiplex PCR reads with MiXCR. The table records fewer than 350,000 distinct CDR3 sequences, approximately 90% of them present only once. Germline lookup yields CDR1 SGHVS and CDR2 FQNEAQ. The CDR3 loop spans 14 amino acids. V was shortened by 3 bases and J by 0 bases, with 8 bases between the two germline ends. The CD8+ and CD4+ T cells were isolated magnetically using a negative isolation approach, whereas the TEMRA cells were enriched by FACS. As to this clonotype: Its antigen is as yet unknown.

Material for sequencing was CD4+ T cells from PBMCs. The rearrangement links TRBV7-8 to TRBJ1-1; no clear D gene. The sequence was obtained from a human donor with multiple sclerosis. In DNA, the CDR3 is TGTGCCAGCAGCTTCGCCAGTATGAACACTGAAGCTTTCTTT. Translated, it gives CASSFASMNTEAFF.